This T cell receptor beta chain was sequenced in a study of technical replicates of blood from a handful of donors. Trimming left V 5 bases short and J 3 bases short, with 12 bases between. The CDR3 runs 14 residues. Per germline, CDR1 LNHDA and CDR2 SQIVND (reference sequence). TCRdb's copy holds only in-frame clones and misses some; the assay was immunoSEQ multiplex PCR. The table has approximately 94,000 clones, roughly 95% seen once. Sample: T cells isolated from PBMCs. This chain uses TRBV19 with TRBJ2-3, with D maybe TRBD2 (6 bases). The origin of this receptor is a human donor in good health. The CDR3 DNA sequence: TGTGCCAGTAGTGAGATTGGGGGGACAGATACGCAGTATTTT. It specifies CASSEIGGTDTQYF.